This T cell receptor beta chain was retrieved from a study of blood T cell repertoires in COVID-19 (dated by TCRdb to the early 2020s). About the full investigation: The collaborator samples originated in the United States, Italy and Spain and spanned the acute and convalescent phases of COVID-19. The material from the prospective study consisted of cDNA or gDNA derived from T cells, B-cell-depleted T cells, or PBMCs. The dataset comprised deeply sampled blood TCRbeta repertoires from subjects exposed to, actively infected with, or recovered from COVID-19. The repertoires were released in a freely available public database intended as a resource for research on the immune response to SARS-CoV-2. The samples were drawn from the first 160 participants of the ongoing ImmuneRACE study and from 950 to 1,500 subjects provided by 6 global collaborators. Sample metadata almost always included a de-identified subject ID, COVID-19 status, age in years and sex. HLA class I and class II types, where available, came from metadata supplied by the sample provider rather than from assay-based typing.

Enrolling through a virtual design, the prospective study's participants ranged in age from roughly 18 to 90 years and lived across roughly 23 United States geographic areas. In the prospective study, participants were assigned to cohorts based on the clinical history participants reported in a screening survey and a study questionnaire. Recovered participants in ImmuneRACE Cohort 3 were defined by two consecutive negative NP/OP PCR tests, clearance by a healthcare professional, or resolution of symptoms. In the prospective study, whole blood, serum and a nasopharyngeal or oropharyngeal swab were collected from each participant by mobile phlebotomists. Participants in the prospective study had the option to provide additional blood draws and questionnaires over a roughly 2-month period. Prospective study blood samples were shipped either frozen or at room temperature before DNA extraction. On this clone itself: Its antigen remains unidentified. Base qualities are not provided; no much larger clone lies one nucleotide away.

CDR3 length: 14 amino acids, cysteine to phenylalanine. Here the CDR3 DNA is all that survives: 42 bases in frame from base 1. From a lookup of the germline V gene, CDR1 and CDR2 are SGDLS and YYNGEE. V has 2 bases trimmed and J has 7 bases trimmed; junction bases matching no gene number 8. The immunoSEQ Assay, a bias-controlled multiplex PCR, was used to amplify TCRbeta CDR3 regions from genomic DNA. The paper's processing steps were these. Nucleated cell counts per sample were estimated from amplification of reference gene primers within the assay. To quantify the absolute abundance of each unique TCRbeta CDR3 rearrangement, sequence reads were collapsed and filtered. Productive Simpson clonality was computed per sample as the square root of Simpson's diversity index over productive rearrangements. TCRdb re-hosts the immuneACCESS table, in-frame sequences only. Its copies lack some clones; in the studies checked, an unresolved V gene accounts for under half of them, and the cause for the rest is not known. That table supplies the V and J calls and clone size; D and trimming were determined from the DNA. The table for this sample lists fewer than 450,000 clones; roughly 88% of them were counted only once. More than 0.55% of the sample belongs to the ten largest clones.

What the work shows at the level of the full study, not this receptor alone: Clinical and demographic metadata were provided uncurated, with the amount varying by source and participant.

Sequenced input: PBMCs or T cells enriched from blood (not recorded which). The rearranged segments are TRBV9 and TRBJ1-1; 7 middle bases align to TRBD1. This TCR derives from a man aged 18 to 29 who had recovered from COVID-19. The DNA sequence is TGTGCCAGCAGCGTTCTTATCCGGGACAGTGAAGCTTTCTTT. This encodes CASSVLIRDSEAFF.